A selection of T cell receptor beta chains follows, all from one sample in a study of T cells after yellow fever vaccination. TCRdb itself ran the 5' RACE reads through MiXCR, one entry per CDR3 protein. The table records some 400,000 distinct CDR3 sequences, 18% of them present only once. This sample comprised PBMCs, obtained before the yellow fever booster vaccination. The receptors here all came from a man aged 18 to 35 who received the YFV17D yellow fever vaccine. Both conserved end residues are part of each CDR3. The D gene is left open where the match is weak. Clone size is not always given. Where it is, it says once, few, many or a class for expanded clones.

TRBD1,16,TRBJ1-1,TRBV7-9,NA,CASSPPRRGQDTEAFF,TGTGCCAGCAGCCCGCCCCGTAGGGGGCAGGACACTGAAGCTTTCTTT
NA,14,TRBJ2-3,TRBV12-3/TRBV12-4,few,CASSFLRGGDTQYF,TGTGCCAGCAGTTTCCTCAGGGGAGGAGATACGCAGTATTTT
NA,13,TRBJ2-2,TRBV7-2,few,CASSFSPSGELFF,TGTGCCAGCAGCTTCTCGCCTTCCGGGGAGCTGTTTTTT
NA,10,TRBJ2-1,TRBV6-2/TRBV6-3,NA,CASRGSEQFF,TGTGCCAGCCGGGGGAGTGAGCAGTTCTTC
TRBD1,13,TRBJ2-2,TRBV29-1,NA,CSVTTGGGGELFF,TGCAGCGTTACGACAGGGGGCGGCGGGGAGCTGTTTTTT
NA,15,TRBJ2-4,TRBV6-6,NA,CASKEGLNRENIQYF,TGTGCCAGCAAAGAGGGACTTAACCGTGAAAACATTCAGTACTTC
TRBD1,14,TRBJ1-5,TRBV2,few,CASMSGGSNQPQHF,TGTGCCAGCATGTCAGGGGGTAGCAATCAGCCCCAGCATTTT
TRBD1,14,TRBJ2-5,TRBV7-2,many,CASSYGTVQETQYF,TGTGCCAGCAGCTATGGGACAGTTCAAGAGACCCAGTACTTC
NA,14,TRBJ1-1,TRBV30,NA,CAWSVLGMNTEAFF,TGTGCCTGGAGTGTACTTGGCATGAACACTGAAGCTTTCTTT
TRBD1,15,TRBJ2-7,TRBV12-5,few,CASGFSRDRGYEQYF,TGTGCTAGTGGTTTTAGCCGGGACAGGGGTTACGAGCAGTACTTC
NA,12,TRBJ1-2,TRBV11-2,few,CASQGSGYGYTF,TGTGCCAGCCAAGGAAGTGGCTATGGCTACACCTTC
TRBD1,12,TRBJ2-7,TRBV20-1,NA,CSALTQGDEQYF,TGCAGTGCCCTCACACAGGGGGACGAGCAGTACTTC
TRBD1,14,TRBJ2-7,TRBV29-1,few,CSVGTGTGAYEQYF,TGCAGCGTTGGCACCGGGACAGGGGCGTACGAGCAGTACTTC
TRBD1,16,TRBJ2-1,TRBV19,few,CASSIITGQGMNEQFF,TGTGCCAGTAGTATAATTACGGGACAGGGTATGAATGAGCAGTTCTTC
NA,13,TRBJ2-3,TRBV3-1,few,CASSTGYTDTQYF,TGTGCCAGCAGTACCGGATACACAGATACGCAGTATTTT
TRBD2,17,TRBJ2-3,TRBV11-2,NA,CASSLRRSGGAVDTQYF,TGTGCCAGCAGCTTACGTAGGAGCGGGGGGGCAGTAGATACGCAGTATTTT